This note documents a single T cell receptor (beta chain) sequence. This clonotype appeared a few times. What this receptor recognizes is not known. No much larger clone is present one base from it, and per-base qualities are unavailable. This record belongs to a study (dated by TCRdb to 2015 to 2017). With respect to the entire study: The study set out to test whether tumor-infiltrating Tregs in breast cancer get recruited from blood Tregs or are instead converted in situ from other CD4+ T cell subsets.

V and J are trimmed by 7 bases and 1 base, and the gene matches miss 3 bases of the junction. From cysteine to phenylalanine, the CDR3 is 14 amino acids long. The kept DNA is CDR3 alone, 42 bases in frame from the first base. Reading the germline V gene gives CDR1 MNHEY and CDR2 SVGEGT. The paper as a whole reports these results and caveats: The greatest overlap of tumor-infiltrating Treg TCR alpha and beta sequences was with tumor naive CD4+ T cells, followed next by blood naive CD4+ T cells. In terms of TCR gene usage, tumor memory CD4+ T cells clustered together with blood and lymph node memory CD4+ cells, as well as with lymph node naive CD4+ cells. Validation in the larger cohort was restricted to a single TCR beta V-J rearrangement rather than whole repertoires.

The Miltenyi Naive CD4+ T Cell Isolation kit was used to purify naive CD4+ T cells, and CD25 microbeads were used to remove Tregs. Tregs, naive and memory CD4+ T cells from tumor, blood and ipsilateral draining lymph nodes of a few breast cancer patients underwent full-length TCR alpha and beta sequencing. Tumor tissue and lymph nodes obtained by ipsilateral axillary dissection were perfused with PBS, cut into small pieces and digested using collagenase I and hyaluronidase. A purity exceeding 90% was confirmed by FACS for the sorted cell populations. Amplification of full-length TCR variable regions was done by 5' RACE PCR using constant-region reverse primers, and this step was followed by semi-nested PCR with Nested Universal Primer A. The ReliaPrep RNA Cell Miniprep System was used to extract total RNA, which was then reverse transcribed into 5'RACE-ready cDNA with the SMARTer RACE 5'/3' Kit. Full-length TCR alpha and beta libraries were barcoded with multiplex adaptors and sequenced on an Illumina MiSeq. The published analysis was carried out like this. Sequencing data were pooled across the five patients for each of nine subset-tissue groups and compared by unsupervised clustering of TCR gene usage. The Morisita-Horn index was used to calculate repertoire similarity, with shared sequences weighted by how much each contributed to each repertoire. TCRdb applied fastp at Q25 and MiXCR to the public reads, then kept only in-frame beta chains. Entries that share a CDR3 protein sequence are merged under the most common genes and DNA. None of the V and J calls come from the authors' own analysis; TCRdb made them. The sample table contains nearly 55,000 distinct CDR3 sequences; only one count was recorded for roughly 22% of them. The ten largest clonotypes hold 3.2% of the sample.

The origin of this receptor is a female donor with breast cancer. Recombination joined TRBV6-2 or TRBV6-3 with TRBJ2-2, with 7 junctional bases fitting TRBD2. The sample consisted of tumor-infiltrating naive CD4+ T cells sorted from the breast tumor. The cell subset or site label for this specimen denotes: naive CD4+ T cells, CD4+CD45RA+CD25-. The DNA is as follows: TGTGCCAGCAAGGCTAGCGGGAACACCGGGGAGCTGTTTTTT. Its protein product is CASKASGNTGELFF.